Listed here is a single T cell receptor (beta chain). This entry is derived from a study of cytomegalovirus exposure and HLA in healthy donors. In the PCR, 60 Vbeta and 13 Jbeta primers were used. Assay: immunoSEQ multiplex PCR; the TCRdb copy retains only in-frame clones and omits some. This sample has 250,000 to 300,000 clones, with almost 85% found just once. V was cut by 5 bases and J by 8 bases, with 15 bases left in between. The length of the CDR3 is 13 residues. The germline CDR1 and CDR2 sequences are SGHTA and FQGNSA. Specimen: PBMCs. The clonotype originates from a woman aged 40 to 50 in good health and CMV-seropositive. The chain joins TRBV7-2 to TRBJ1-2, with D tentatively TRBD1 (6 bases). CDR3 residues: CASSQQGVGGYTF. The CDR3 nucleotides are TGTGCCAGCAGCCAACAGGGTGTGGGAGGCTACACCTTC. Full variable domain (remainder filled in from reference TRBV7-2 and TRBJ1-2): GAGVSQSPSNKVTEKGKDVELRCDPISGHTALYWYRQSLGQGLEFLIYFQGNSAPDKSGLPSDRFSAERTGGSVSTLTIQRTQQEDSAVYLCASSQQGVGGYTFGSGTRLTVV.